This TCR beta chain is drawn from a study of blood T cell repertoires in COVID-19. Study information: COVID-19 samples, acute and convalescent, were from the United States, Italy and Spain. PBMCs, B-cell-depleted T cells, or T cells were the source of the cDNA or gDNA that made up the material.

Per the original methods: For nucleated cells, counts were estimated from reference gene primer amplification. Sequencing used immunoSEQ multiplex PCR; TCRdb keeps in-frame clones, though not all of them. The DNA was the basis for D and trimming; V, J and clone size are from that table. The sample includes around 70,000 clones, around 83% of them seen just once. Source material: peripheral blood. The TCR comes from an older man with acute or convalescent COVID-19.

In nucleotides, the CDR3 is TGTGCCAGCACGGAGGGGATAGGATCACCCCTCCACTTT. This translates into CASTEGIGSPLHF. The chain couples TRBV27 to TRBJ1-6; D possibly corresponds to TRBD1 (5 bases). CDR3 length: 13 residues. V gave up 7 bases and J gave up 10 bases, with 14 bases separating them. Germline V gene lookup returns CDR1 MNHEY and CDR2 SMNVEV (reference sequence).